The 23 T cell receptor beta chains listed next were all sequenced from one sample in a study of STAT5B mutations in CD4+ large granular lymphocyte leukemia (dated by TCRdb to 2022 to 2024). The library came from the immunoSEQ multiplex PCR assay. TCRdb took over this immuneACCESS table, retaining in-frame rearrangements with V and J assigned. Such tables are incomplete; in checked studies, under half of the missing clones stem from an unresolved V gene, and the remainder is unexplained. The sample contains 22,000 or so clones, 60% to 85% of them found a single time. The ten most abundant clones make up 0.42% of the sample. Material: CD4+ T cells from blood buffy coats. These receptors were collected from a human donor in good health.

The V call is TRBV7-3, the J call TRBJ2-2; TRBD1 matches at 9 bases. CDR3 length equals 16 residues. Germline V gene lookup returns CDR1 SGHTA and CDR2 FQGTGA. The V gene end was trimmed by 2 bases and the J gene end by 0 bases; junction bases not matched to a gene: 1. The CDR3 DNA reads TGTGCCAGCAGCTTAGGGGACAGGGCGAACACCGGGGAGCTGTTTTTT. Translating it yields CASSLGDRANTGELFF. Full variable domain (outside the CDR3, taken from reference TRBV7-3 and TRBJ2-2): GAGVSQTPSNKVTEKGKYVELRCDPISGHTALYWYRQSLGQGPEFLIYFQGTGAADDSGLPNDRFFAVRPEGSVSTLKIQRTERGDSAVYLCASSLGDRANTGELFFGEGSRLTVL.

The gene calls are TRBV20-1 and TRBJ1-1; D uncertain. Germline values: CDR1 DFQATT, CDR2 SNEGSKA (reference sequence). Trimming cost V 5 bases and J 11 bases, with 15 bases left between them. The CDR3 runs to 11 residues. Here the CDR3 DNA reads TGCAGTGCTGACTACCATTTGGGCGCTTTCTTT. Amino acids: CSADYHLGAFF.

The genes are TRBV28 and TRBJ1-2, with D uncertain. CDR1 MDHEN and CDR2 SYDVKM come from the germline V gene. CDR3 length equals 14 residues. The V end was cut by 6 bases, the J end by 7 bases, with 18 bases between. CDR3 sequence: CASRADSILGGYTF. CDR3 DNA: TGTGCCAGCAGGGCGGACTCCATACTAGGTGGCTACACCTTC.

The chain has TRBV5-5 and TRBJ2-5; TRBD1 agrees at 8 bases. The junction had 5 bases not matched to a gene; V was cut back by 6 bases and J by 7 bases. Looked up from germline, CDR1 is SGHKS and CDR2 is YYEKEE (reference sequence). CDR3 size: 12 residues. CDR3 nucleotides: TGTGCCAGCACCCTCGACAGGGGGACCCAGTACTTC. Translation gives CASTLDRGTQYF. Drawing the rest from reference TRBV5-5 and TRBJ2-5, the complete variable domain is DAGVTQSPTHLIKTRGQQVTLRCSPISGHKSVSWYQQVLGQGPQFIFQYYEKEERGRGNFPDRFSARQFPNYSSELNVNALLLGDSALYLCASTLDRGTQYFGPGTRLLVL.

The V and J genes are TRBV7-3 and TRBJ2-7; possibly TRBD1 for D (6 bases). The CDR3 covers 14 residues. In germline, CDR1 is SGHTA, CDR2 FQGTGA. V dropped 7 bases and J dropped 0 bases, with 13 bases sitting between them. CDR3 sequence reads: CASKPGAGSYEQYF. The CDR3 DNA is TGTGCCAGCAAGCCAGGGGCCGGCTCCTACGAGCAGTACTTC.

This clone was counted a single time. This chain connects TRBV6-1 to TRBJ2-1; D perhaps matches TRBD2 (6 bases). V was cut by 4 bases and J by 3 bases, with 10 bases left in between. CDR1 MNHNS and CDR2 SASEGT come from the germline V gene. The CDR3 is made up of 14 amino acids. CDR3 nucleotides: TGTGCCAGCAGTGGACTAGGCGTCTACAATGAGCAGTTCTTC. It encodes CASSGLGVYNEQFF.

DNA of the CDR3: TGTGCCAGCTCCCCTCGGGACGGTAATGAAAAACTGTTTTTT. Translation gives CASSPRDGNEKLFF. The chain recombines TRBV18 with TRBJ1-4; maybe TRBD1 (5 bases). V was cut by 6 bases and J by 4 bases, with 12 bases left in between. This CDR3 region has 14 residues. Germline V gene sequence: CDR1 KGHSH, CDR2 LQKENI.

This chain joins TRBV11-2 and TRBJ2-7; TRBD2 agrees at 7 bases. The CDR3 loop spans 13 amino acids. Germline CDR1 reads SGHAT; CDR2 reads FQNNGV. The V and J ends lost 4 bases and 4 bases, in that order; junction bases with no gene match: 4. CDR3 in DNA: TGTGCCAGCAGCTCGGGACTACCATACGAGCAGTACTTC. Amino acids: CASSSGLPYEQYF.

The chain recombines TRBV14 with TRBJ2-3; the D is unclear. This CDR3 has 16 residues. Trimming took 0 bases from V and 0 from J, leaving 10 bases between them. Germline V gives CDR1 SGHDN, CDR2 FVKESK. CDR3 in DNA: TGTGCCAGCAGCCAAGATAGTGGCCAGAGCACAGATACGCAGTATTTT. This translates into CASSQDSGQSTDTQYF.

This chain connects TRBV6-5 to TRBJ1-2; TRBD1 might be the D (6 bases). The V and J ends lost 2 bases and 10 bases respectively, with 14 bases between them. The germline V gene has CDR1 MNHEY and CDR2 SVGAGI. This CDR3 has 13 amino acids. The DNA of the CDR3 is TGTGCCAGCAGTTACAGGCAGGGGATCGACTACACCTTC. Translating gives CASSYRQGIDYTF.

The rearrangement joins TRBV5-1 to TRBJ2-5; D may be TRBD1 (5 bases). Trimming removed 0 bases from V and 3 bases from J, with 12 bases in between. This CDR3 comprises 15 residues. In germline, CDR1 is SGHRS, CDR2 YFSETQ. The CDR3 sequence: CASSLEAGREETQYF. The CDR3 nucleotides read TGCGCCAGCAGCTTGGAGGCCGGCAGGGAAGAGACCCAGTACTTC.

The V gene is TRBV7-2, the J gene TRBJ2-3; no firm D call. CDR3 size: 14 residues. Trimming stripped 5 bases from V and 0 bases from J, with 9 bases between. Germline V lookup: CDR1 SGHTA, CDR2 FQGNSA. The CDR3 nucleotides are TGTGCCAGCAGCCCCCGCGCTAGCACAGATACGCAGTATTTT. Its protein product is CASSPRASTDTQYF.

The CDR3 DNA reads as TGTGCCAGCTCACCCCGAACAGGGAACTCTGGGGCCAACGTCCTGACTTTC. It specifies CASSPRTGNSGANVLTF. The rearrangement joins TRBV18 to TRBJ2-6; tentatively, D is TRBD1 (6 bases). Germline CDR1 KGHSH, CDR2 LQKENI. CDR3 length equals 17 residues. The V end was cut by 3 bases, the J end by 0 bases, with 12 bases between. Drawing the rest from reference TRBV18 and TRBJ2-6, the complete variable domain is NAGVMQNPRHLVRRRGQEARLRCSPMKGHSHVYWYRQLPEEGLKFMVYLQKENIIDESGMPKERFSAEFPKEGPSILRIQQVVRGDSAAYFCASSPRTGNSGANVLTFGAGSRLTVL.

V gene TRBV5-1 combines with J gene TRBJ2-2, with a weak D call TRBD1 (5 bases). The germline V gene has CDR1 SGHRS and CDR2 YFSETQ. This CDR3 is built from 15 residues. The V and J ends lost 0 bases and 1 base respectively, with 7 bases between them. This chain's CDR3 is CASSLDTGNTGELFF. The DNA for the CDR3 is TGCGCCAGCAGCTTGGATACAGGGAACACCGGGGAGCTGTTTTTT.

This chain joins TRBV18 and TRBJ2-5; D unresolved. Germline V gene sequence: CDR1 KGHSH, CDR2 LQKENI. This CDR3 spans 13 amino acids. With 2 bases removed from V and 2 bases from J, the gap between germline ends came to 6 bases. The CDR3 sequence: CASSPGRQETQYF. DNA of the CDR3: TGTGCCAGCTCACCAGGCAGGCAAGAGACCCAGTACTTC. Based on the CDR3 plus reference TRBV18 and TRBJ2-5, the full variable domain is NAGVMQNPRHLVRRRGQEARLRCSPMKGHSHVYWYRQLPEEGLKFMVYLQKENIIDESGMPKERFSAEFPKEGPSILRIQQVVRGDSAAYFCASSPGRQETQYFGPGTRLLVL.

V and J are TRBV25-1 and TRBJ2-1; D is uncertain. This CDR3 region has 15 residues. The germline V gene has CDR1 MGHDK and CDR2 SYGVNS. The germline V and J ends were trimmed by 5 bases and 0 bases, with 11 bases remaining between them. The CDR3, as DNA: TGTGCCAGCAGTCCCGACCAAAGCTCCTACAATGAGCAGTTCTTC. This codes for CASSPDQSSYNEQFF. Based on the CDR3 plus reference TRBV25-1 and TRBJ2-1, the full variable domain is EADIYQTPRYLVIGTGKKITLECSQTMGHDKMYWYQQDPGMELHLIHYSYGVNSTEKGDLSSESTVSRIRTEHFPLTLESARPSHTSQYLCASSPDQSSYNEQFFGPGTRLTVL.

The chain combines TRBV5-1 with TRBJ2-7; TRBD1 or TRBD2 may be the D gene (5 bases each). The CDR3 extends over 17 amino acids. Trimming shortened V by 1 base and J by 7 bases, and 24 bases separated the two germline ends. Looked up from germline, CDR1 is SGHRS and CDR2 is YFSETQ. The CDR3 is CASSLSRGGTLPVEQYF. The CDR3 bases are TGCGCCAGCAGCTTGTCAAGGGGTGGGACCTTACCGGTGGAGCAGTACTTC.

The chain joins TRBV9 to TRBJ2-3; D gene uncertain. Trimming pared 4 bases from V and 1 base from J, leaving 7 bases between. This CDR3 contains 13 residues. Germline V lookup: CDR1 SGDLS, CDR2 YYNGEE. For the CDR3, the DNA is TGTGCCAGCAGCCTAGTGGGCACAGATACGCAGTATTTT. It yields the protein CASSLVGTDTQYF.

V gene TRBV7-2 combines with J gene TRBJ1-3; tentative D call: TRBD1 (5 bases). This CDR3 has 16 amino acids. Germline CDR1 SGHTA, CDR2 FQGNSA. Deletions cut 4 bases from V and 3 bases from J, with 16 bases between. In DNA form, the CDR3 reads TGTGCCAGCAGCTCCCCCCTGGGGGGAGGTGGAAACACCATATATTTT. It translates to CASSSPLGGGGNTIYF. Full variable domain (outside the CDR3, taken from reference TRBV7-2 and TRBJ1-3): GAGVSQSPSNKVTEKGKDVELRCDPISGHTALYWYRQSLGQGLEFLIYFQGNSAPDKSGLPSDRFSAERTGGSVSTLTIQRTQQEDSAVYLCASSSPLGGGGNTIYFGEGSWLTVV.

This clone was seen more than once but under ten times. This chain uses TRBV14 with TRBJ1-2; a weak D match, TRBD1 (6 bases). CDR3 length equals 14 residues. Germline CDR1 reads SGHDN; CDR2 reads FVKESK. Deletions cut 0 bases from V and 4 bases from J, with 9 bases between. As DNA, the CDR3 is TGTGCCAGCAGCCAAGATACAGGGTCCTATGGCTACACCTTC. Translating it yields CASSQDTGSYGYTF.

This clone was recorded only once. The gene calls are TRBV5-6 and TRBJ2-3; 11 bases map to TRBD2. Germline values: CDR1 SGHDT, CDR2 YYEEEE. The CDR3 loop spans 18 amino acids. With 4 bases clipped from V and 0 bases from J, the junction kept 10 bases outside the gene matches. The CDR3 loop reads CASSGSGGAGPSTDTQYF. The CDR3 DNA follows: TGTGCCAGCAGCGGTAGCGGGGGGGCCGGGCCGAGCACAGATACGCAGTATTTT.

This clone has just one count. The chain couples TRBV5-1 to TRBJ2-3; no clear D. Germline loops: CDR1 SGHRS, CDR2 YFSETQ. CDR3 length: 14 residues. V lost 4 bases, J lost 6 bases, and 15 bases lay in between. The CDR3 loop reads CASSPQTLGDTQYF. CDR3 nucleotide sequence: TGCGCCAGCAGCCCACAGACCCTCGGGGATACGCAGTATTTT.

The chain couples TRBV5-1 to TRBJ2-7; 12 positions agree with TRBD2. V shed 0 bases and J 3 bases; nucleotides not matched to a gene: 1. Germline CDR1 reads SGHRS; CDR2 reads YFSETQ. The CDR3 length is 15 residues. The CDR3 sequence is CASSLETSGGYEQYF. As DNA, the CDR3 is TGCGCCAGCAGCTTGGAGACTAGCGGGGGCTACGAGCAGTACTTC. Filled out from reference TRBV5-1 and TRBJ2-7, the complete variable domain reads KAGVTQTPRYLIKTRGQQVTLSCSPISGHRSVSWYQQTPGQGLQFLFEYFSETQRNKGNFPGRFSGRQFSNSRSEMNVSTLELGDSALYLCASSLETSGGYEQYFGPGTRLTVT.